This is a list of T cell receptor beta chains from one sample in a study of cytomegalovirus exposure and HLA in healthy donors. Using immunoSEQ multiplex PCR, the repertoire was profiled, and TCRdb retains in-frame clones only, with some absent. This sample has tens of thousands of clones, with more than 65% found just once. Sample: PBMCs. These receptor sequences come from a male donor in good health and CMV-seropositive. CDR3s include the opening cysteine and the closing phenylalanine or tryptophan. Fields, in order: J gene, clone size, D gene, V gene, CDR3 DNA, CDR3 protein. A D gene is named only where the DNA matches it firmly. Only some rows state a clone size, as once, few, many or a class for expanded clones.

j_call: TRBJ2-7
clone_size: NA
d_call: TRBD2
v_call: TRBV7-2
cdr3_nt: TGTGCCAGCAGTCTAGCGGGGGGTACCTACGAGCAGTACTTC
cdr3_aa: CASSLAGGTYEQYF

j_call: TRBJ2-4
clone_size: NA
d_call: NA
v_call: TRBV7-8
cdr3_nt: TGTGCCAGCAGCTCCAGGTTGTGGAACATTCAGTACTTC
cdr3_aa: CASSSRLWNIQYF

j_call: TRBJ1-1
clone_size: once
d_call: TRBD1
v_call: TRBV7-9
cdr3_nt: TGTGCCAGCAGCTTAGAGGGACAGGTTCACCTGAACACTGAAGCTTTCTTT
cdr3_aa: CASSLEGQVHLNTEAFF

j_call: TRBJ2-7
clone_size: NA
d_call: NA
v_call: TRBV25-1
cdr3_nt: TGTGCCAGCAGTCGGGGGTCCTACGAGCAGTACTTC
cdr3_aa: CASSRGSYEQYF

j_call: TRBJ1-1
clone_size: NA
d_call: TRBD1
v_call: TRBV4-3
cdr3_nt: TGCGCCAGCAGCCAAAATCGGGACAGGGGTCCTGCAGCTTTCTTT
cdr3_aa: CASSQNRDRGPAAFF

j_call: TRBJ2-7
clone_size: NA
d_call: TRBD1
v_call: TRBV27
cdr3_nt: TGTGCCAGCAGTTTGTGGCAGGGGGTTGACTACGAGCAGTACTTC
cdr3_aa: CASSLWQGVDYEQYF

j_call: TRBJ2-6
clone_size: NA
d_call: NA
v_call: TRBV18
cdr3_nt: TGTGCCAGCTCACCATCCCTTTCTGGGGCCAACGTCCTGACTTTC
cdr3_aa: CASSPSLSGANVLTF

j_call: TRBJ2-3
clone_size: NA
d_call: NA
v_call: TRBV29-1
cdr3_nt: TGCAGCGTTAAAGAATTGGTATCCGGACAGAAAAAAGATACGCAGTATTTT
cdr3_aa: CSVKELVSGQKKDTQYF

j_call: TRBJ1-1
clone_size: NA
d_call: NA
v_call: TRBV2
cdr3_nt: TGTGCCAGCAGTGTAACTGAAGCTTTCTTT
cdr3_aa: CASSVTEAFF

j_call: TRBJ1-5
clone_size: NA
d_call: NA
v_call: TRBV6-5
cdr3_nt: TGTGCCAGCAGTTACTCGGGGGGAGGGCAGCCCCAGCATTTT
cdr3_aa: CASSYSGGGQPQHF

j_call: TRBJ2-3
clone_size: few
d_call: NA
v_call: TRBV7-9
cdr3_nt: TGTGCCAGCAGCGTCCGGACAGATTCTAGCACAGATACGCAGTATTTT
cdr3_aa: CASSVRTDSSTDTQYF

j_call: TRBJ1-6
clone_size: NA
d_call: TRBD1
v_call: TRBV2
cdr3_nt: TGTGCCAGCAGTGGAGGGACAGTTGCATCACCCCTCCACTTT
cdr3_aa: CASSGGTVASPLHF

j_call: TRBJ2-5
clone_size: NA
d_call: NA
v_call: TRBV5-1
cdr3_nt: TGCGCCAGCAGCTTGGCTAGCGCACGAGAGACCCAGTACTTC
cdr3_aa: CASSLASARETQYF